The present TCR beta chain was sequenced within a study of T-cell reconstitution after alpha-beta-depleted transplantation in children listed by TCRdb under 2016. With regard to the full study: The study quantitatively tracked T-cell immune reconstitution after TCRalphabeta/CD19-depleted allogeneic hematopoietic cell transplantation in children using TCR repertoire profiling.

In regard to this clonotype: The target of this receptor is not known. It has no much larger one-base neighbor in the sample; base qualities were not kept.

Libraries were built with PCR. Reads for this sample came from an Illumina HiSeq 2500. TCR libraries were prepared with molecular barcoding, using unique molecular identifiers to normalize TCRbeta repertoire quantification. Using fastp at Q25 and MiXCR, TCRdb reprocessed the public reads and kept productive beta chains. When rows share a CDR3 protein, they turn into one entry using the most common DNA and genes. The sample yields about 540,000 distinct CDR3 sequences; 15% to 20% were counted once. The top ten constitute 2.5% to 4% of the sample. The junction shows trimming of 4 bases on V and 9 bases on J, plus 10 bases between the germline ends. From the cysteine through the phenylalanine, the CDR3 covers 13 amino acids. Of the read, only the CDR3 DNA is kept; its 39 bases are in frame from base 1. The germline V gene specifies SGHVS as CDR1 and FNYEAQ as CDR2.

The sample here was PBMCs from the stem cell graft donor, taken from the stem cell graft. The sequence is built from TRBV7-6 and TRBJ1-6; a confident D gene designation cannot be given. The source of this sequence is a human donor who donated a stem cell graft to a child with acute lymphoblastic leukemia. The CDR3: CASSSREGSPLHF. The DNA sequence is given as TGTGCCAGCAGCTCGCGGGAGGGTTCACCCCTCCACTTT.